These T cell receptor beta chains were read from a single sample in a study of T cell responses to AZD1222 COVID-19 vaccine. The data were produced by immunoSEQ multiplex PCR, yet TCRdb's version contains in-frame clones alone and is incomplete. Found here are about 150,000 clones, 86% of them singletons; the top ten hold 5.1%. This sample comprised peripheral blood, obtained 28 days after the second AZD1222 dose. The receptors were gathered from an adult who received the AZD1222 COVID-19 vaccine. The CDR3 runs from the conserved cysteine through the conserved F or W. Fields, in order: J gene, clone size, D gene, V gene, CDR3 DNA, CDR3 protein. A D gene is named only where the DNA matches it firmly. Clone size is stated in some rows and not others, as once, few, many or a class when expanded.

TRBJ1-2 | NA | NA | TRBV20-1 | TGCAGTGCTAGTGTATTCCTTGGCTACACCTTC | CSASVFLGYTF
TRBJ2-3 | NA | NA | TRBV18 | TGTGCCAGCTCACCGTATACAGGGCTTAGCACAGATACGCAGTATTTT | CASSPYTGLSTDTQYF
TRBJ2-2 | NA | NA | TRBV4-2 | TGTGCCAGCAGCCAAGAGGGAGACCCCACCGGGGAGCTGTTTTTT | CASSQEGDPTGELFF
TRBJ1-4 | NA | TRBD1 | TRBV2 | TGTGCCAGCACCTTGGGACAGGGGGGCCTAAATGAAAAACTGTTTTTT | CASTLGQGGLNEKLFF
TRBJ2-1 | once | TRBD2 | TRBV7-9 | TGTGCCAGCAGTTGGCGGGAGTCGAACAATGAGCAGTTCTTC | CASSWRESNNEQFF
TRBJ1-1 | NA | TRBD1 | TRBV5-1 | TGCGCCAGCAGCTGGGGGACAGACACTGAAGCTTTCTTT | CASSWGTDTEAFF
TRBJ1-2 | NA | NA | TRBV7-8 | TGTGCCAGCAGCTTAGCGGGACAATCTTATGGCTACACCTTC | CASSLAGQSYGYTF
TRBJ2-2 | NA | NA | TRBV5-1 | TGCGCCAGCAGCTTGGAGGAGACCGGGGAGCTGTTTTTT | CASSLEETGELFF
TRBJ2-5 | NA | NA | TRBV5-8 | TGTGCCAGCAGCTTTATCTTCCGATGGTCCCTAGAGACCCAGTACTTC | CASSFIFRWSLETQYF
TRBJ1-5 | NA | NA | TRBV25-1 | TGTGCCAGCAGTGAGTCCGGGACCGGGAATCAGCCCCAGCATTTT | CASSESGTGNQPQHF
TRBJ1-5 | few | NA | TRBV19 | TGTGCCAGTAGCCCCCGGGGGGATAGCAATCAGCCCCAGCATTTT | CASSPRGDSNQPQHF
TRBJ2-7 | NA | NA | TRBV21-1 | TGTGCCAGCAGCCTAGGCGGAGGACACGAGCAGTACTTC | CASSLGGGHEQYF
TRBJ2-2 | once | TRBD2 | TRBV9 | TGTGCCAGCGGACTAGAACCGAACACCGGGGAGCTGTTTTTT | CASGLEPNTGELFF
TRBJ1-2 | NA | NA | TRBV9 | TGTGCCAGCAGCGTGGGGGACGGCAGTCGCGGCTACACCTTC | CASSVGDGSRGYTF
TRBJ2-1 | NA | TRBD1 | TRBV7-9 | TGTGCCAGCAGACCGGTCCGACCGGGACAGTCCTACAATGAGCAGTTCTTC | CASRPVRPGQSYNEQFF
TRBJ1-2 | NA | NA | TRBV2 | TGTGCCAGCAGGGAGGTTGAGGGGCCGGGAGGCTACACCTTC | CASREVEGPGGYTF
TRBJ2-7 | NA | TRBD2 | TRBV12-3/TRBV12-4 | TGTGCCAGCAGACAACGGGAGGCCGCGGAGCAGTACTTC | CASRQREAAEQYF
TRBJ2-1 | NA | TRBD2 | TRBV5-8 | TGTGCCAACACGCGGGGGACTAGCGGGTATTACAATGAGCAGTTCTTC | CANTRGTSGYYNEQFF
TRBJ2-5 | once | NA | TRBV4-1 | TGCGCCAGCAGCCAAGAAGGGACTGGGTGGGGGACCCAGTACTTC | CASSQEGTGWGTQYF
TRBJ2-7 | once | TRBD2 | TRBV29-1 | TGCAGCGTGTTAGCGGGTAGCTCCTACGAGCAGTACTTC | CSVLAGSSYEQYF
TRBJ2-3 | NA | NA | TRBV7-9 | TGTGCCAGCAGCTTTTCGACGGGGGAATCGCAGTATTTT | CASSFSTGESQYF
TRBJ2-1 | NA | NA | TRBV29-1 | TGCAGCGTTGAAGGGACCACCGGAAATGAGCAGTTCTTC | CSVEGTTGNEQFF
TRBJ1-3 | NA | TRBD1 | TRBV6-5 | TGTGCCAGCAGTCCCCAGGGGGGGCCTGGAAACACCATATATTTT | CASSPQGGPGNTIYF
TRBJ2-7 | NA | NA | TRBV19 | TGTGCCAGTAGTATTAAGACAGACTACGAGCAGTACTTC | CASSIKTDYEQYF
TRBJ1-2 | NA | NA | TRBV3-1/TRBV3-2 | TGTGCCAGCAGCCAAGAGTGGGCGGGTGGCTACACCTTC | CASSQEWAGGYTF
TRBJ1-5 | NA | TRBD1 | TRBV15 | TGTGCCACCAGCAGACATCCCGGACAGGGGTTTAGCAATCAGCCCCAGCATTTT | CATSRHPGQGFSNQPQHF
TRBJ2-6 | NA | NA | TRBV9 | TGTGCCAGCAGCGTAGTCGTCTCTGGGGCCAACGTCCTGACTTTC | CASSVVVSGANVLTF
TRBJ1-1 | NA | NA | TRBV27 | TGTGCCAGCAAAGGATTGAACACTGAAGCTTTCTTT | CASKGLNTEAFF
TRBJ2-7 | NA | TRBD1 | TRBV10-3 | TGTGCCATCAGTGATCCCCGGGGACAGTTATCCCACGAGCAGTACTTC | CAISDPRGQLSHEQYF
TRBJ2-5 | once | NA | TRBV15 | TGTGCCACCAGCAGAACACTAGCAGACCAAGAGACCCAGTACTTC | CATSRTLADQETQYF
TRBJ1-4 | NA | NA | TRBV6-4 | TGTGCCAGCAGTGAATCGGGGAGCCTTAATGAAAAACTGTTTTTT | CASSESGSLNEKLFF
TRBJ1-1 | NA | NA | TRBV7-2 | TGTGCCAGCAGCCCCACCCCGGAGGTATCGGCTTTCTTT | CASSPTPEVSAFF
TRBJ2-2 | NA | NA | TRBV29-1 | TGCAGCGTTGCAGGGATCACCGGGGAGCTGTTTTTT | CSVAGITGELFF
TRBJ1-2 | NA | TRBD1 | TRBV30 | TGTGCCTGGAGTGTAGGGCCAGGGGGCACCTTC | CAWSVGPGGTF
TRBJ1-1 | NA | NA | TRBV3-1/TRBV3-2 | TGTGCCAGCAGCCCGGGAGGAGGGACCAACACTGAAGCTTTCTTT | CASSPGGGTNTEAFF
TRBJ1-3 | NA | NA | TRBV5-1 | TGCGCCAGCAGCTTGGTCCAGGGAGTCTCTGGAAACACCATATATTTT | CASSLVQGVSGNTIYF
TRBJ2-3 | NA | NA | TRBV18 | TGTGCCAGCTCACAATCCAGGGGGGGGCCAGATACGCAGTATTTT | CASSQSRGGPDTQYF
TRBJ2-3 | NA | NA | TRBV25-1 | TGTGCCAGCGGGCTGGGGGGAGCGCAGTATTTT | CASGLGGAQYF
TRBJ2-5 | NA | NA | TRBV30 | TGTGCCTGTCGTGTCACCAAAGAGACCCAGTACTTC | CACRVTKETQYF
TRBJ2-3 | NA | NA | TRBV11-2 | TGTGCCAGCAGAACAGGGACTAGCACAGATACGCAGTATTTT | CASRTGTSTDTQYF
TRBJ2-1 | NA | TRBD2 | TRBV3-1/TRBV3-2 | TGTGCCAGCAGCCAAAGTCCGGGACTAGCGGGGGGCCGCTACAATGAGCAGTTCTTC | CASSQSPGLAGGRYNEQFF
TRBJ2-3 | NA | NA | TRBV3-1/TRBV3-2 | TGTGCCAGCAGCCGGACGGGAAGCACAGATACGCAGTATTTT | CASSRTGSTDTQYF
TRBJ1-4 | NA | TRBD1 | TRBV15 | TGTGCCACCAGAAGAACCGGGACAGGGGCGGGAGCTAATGAAAAACTGTTTTTT | CATRRTGTGAGANEKLFF
TRBJ1-2 | NA | TRBD1 | TRBV30 | TGTGCCTGGAGGGGACAGGGAAACTATGGCTACACCTTC | CAWRGQGNYGYTF
TRBJ2-7 | NA | NA | TRBV19 | TGTGCCAGTAGTATTATGGAGGGGTCCTACGAGCAGTACTTC | CASSIMEGSYEQYF
TRBJ2-1 | NA | NA | TRBV6-5 | TGTGCCAGCAACAGGGATTTCTACAATGAGCAGTTCTTC | CASNRDFYNEQFF
TRBJ1-2 | NA | TRBD1 | TRBV19 | TGTGCCAGTAGTATGTCGACAGGGAGTGGCTACACCTTC | CASSMSTGSGYTF
TRBJ1-5 | NA | TRBD1 | TRBV4-1 | TGCGCCAGCAGCCAAGAGATGACAGGGTATAATCAGCCCCAGCATTTT | CASSQEMTGYNQPQHF
TRBJ1-4 | few | NA | TRBV30 | TGTGCCTGGAGTGCCCCGATACGATGGGGAAAAACGCTGTTTTTT | CAWSAPIRWGKTLFF
TRBJ2-7 | NA | NA | TRBV11-2 | TGTGCCAGCAGCCCCCCTATGGGCACCTACGAGCAGTACTTC | CASSPPMGTYEQYF
TRBJ2-3 | NA | TRBD2 | TRBV5-1 | TGCGCCAGCAGCTTGGTGGGGGGGAGCGCAGATACGCAGTATTTT | CASSLVGGSADTQYF
TRBJ1-1 | NA | NA | TRBV28 | TGTGCCAGCAGTTTATTGAGGGGGGAGGACACTGAAGCTTTCTTT | CASSLLRGEDTEAFF
TRBJ1-2 | NA | NA | TRBV19 | TGTGCCAGTAGTAGGCCGGACTTGAATGGCTACACCTTC | CASSRPDLNGYTF
TRBJ1-5 | NA | NA | TRBV5-6 | TGTGCCAGCAGCTTGGGTTGGGGTGCCAATCAGCCCCAGCATTTT | CASSLGWGANQPQHF